The source of this T cell receptor beta chain is a study of response to subunit inactivated influenza vaccine. Findings and caveats of the study: Every seasonal influenza vaccination brings in few new T cells, the authors suggested.

TCRdb redid the calling of the RT-PCR reads with MiXCR, one entry per CDR3 protein. The sample has hundreds of thousands of distinct CDR3 sequences; 7.5% to 8.5% are singletons. This CDR3 has 16 residues. Germline CDR1 SGDLS, CDR2 YYNGEE. Trimming cost V 3 bases and J 8 bases; bases outside gene matches: 10. This clonotype was counted a few times. No antigen is known for it. Sequencing used PBMCs from blood, obtained approximately 25 months after vaccination. The TCR originated in a man aged 50 to 69 who received an inactivated influenza vaccine. This chain joins TRBV9 and TRBJ2-1; 11 bases line up with TRBD1. The CDR3: CASSASGTGGRYEQFF. CDR3 coding DNA: TGTGCCAGCAGCGCCTCCGGGACAGGGGGTAGGTATGAGCAGTTCTTC.